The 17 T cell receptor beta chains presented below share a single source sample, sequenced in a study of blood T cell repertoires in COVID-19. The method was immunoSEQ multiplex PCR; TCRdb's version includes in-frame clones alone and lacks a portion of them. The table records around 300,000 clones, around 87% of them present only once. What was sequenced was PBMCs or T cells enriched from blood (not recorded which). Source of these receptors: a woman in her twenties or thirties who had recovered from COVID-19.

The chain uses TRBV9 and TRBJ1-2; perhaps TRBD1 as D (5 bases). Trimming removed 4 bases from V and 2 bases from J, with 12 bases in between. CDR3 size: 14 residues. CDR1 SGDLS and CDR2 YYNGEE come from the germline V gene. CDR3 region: CASSKLQGNYGYTF. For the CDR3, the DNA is TGTGCCAGCAGCAAGCTCCAGGGAAACTATGGCTACACCTTC. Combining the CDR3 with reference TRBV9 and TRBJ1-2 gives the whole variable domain DSGVTQTPKHLITATGQRVTLRCSPRSGDLSVYWYQQSLDQGLQFLIQYYNGEERAKGNILERFSAQQFPDLHSELNLSSLELGDSALYFCASSKLQGNYGYTFGSGTRLTVV.

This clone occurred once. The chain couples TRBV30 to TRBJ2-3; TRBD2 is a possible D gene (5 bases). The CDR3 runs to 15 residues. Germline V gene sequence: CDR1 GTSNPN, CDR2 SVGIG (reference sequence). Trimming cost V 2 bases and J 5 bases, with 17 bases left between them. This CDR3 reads CAWSWATPGGDTQYF. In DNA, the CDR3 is TGTGCCTGGAGTTGGGCCACCCCCGGAGGAGATACGCAGTATTTT. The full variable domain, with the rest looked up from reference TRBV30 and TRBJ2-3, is SQTIHQWPATLVQPVGSPLSLECTVEGTSNPNLYWYRQAAGRGLQLLFYSVGIGQISSEVPQNLSASRPQDRQFILSSKKLLLSDSGFYLCAWSWATPGGDTQYFGPGTRLTVL.

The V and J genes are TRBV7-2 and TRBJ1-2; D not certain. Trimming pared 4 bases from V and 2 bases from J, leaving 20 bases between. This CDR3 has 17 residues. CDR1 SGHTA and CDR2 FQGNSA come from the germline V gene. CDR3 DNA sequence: TGTGCCAGCAGCTCGGGGTCCGACCGAGTAGCGAACTATGGCTACACCTTC. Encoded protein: CASSSGSDRVANYGYTF.

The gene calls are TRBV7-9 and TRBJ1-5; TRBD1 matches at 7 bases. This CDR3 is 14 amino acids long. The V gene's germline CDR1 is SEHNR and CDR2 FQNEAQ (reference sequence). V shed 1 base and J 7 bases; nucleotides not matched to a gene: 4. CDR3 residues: CASSLDRGRQPQHF. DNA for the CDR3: TGTGCCAGCAGCTTAGACAGGGGCAGACAGCCCCAGCATTTT.

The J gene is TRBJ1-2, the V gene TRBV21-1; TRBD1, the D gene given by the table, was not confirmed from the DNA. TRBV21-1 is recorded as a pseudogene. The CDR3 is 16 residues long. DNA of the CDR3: TGTGCCAGCAGCAAAACGGACAGGGCGAAGGTCTATGGCTACACCTTC. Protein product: CASSKTDRAKVYGYTF.

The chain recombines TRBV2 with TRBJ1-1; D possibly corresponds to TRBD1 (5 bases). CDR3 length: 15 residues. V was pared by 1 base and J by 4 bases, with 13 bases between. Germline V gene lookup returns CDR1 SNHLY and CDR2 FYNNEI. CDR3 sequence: CASSEVGGGSTEAFF. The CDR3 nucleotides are TGTGCCAGCAGTGAAGTGGGGGGGGGAAGCACTGAAGCTTTCTTT.

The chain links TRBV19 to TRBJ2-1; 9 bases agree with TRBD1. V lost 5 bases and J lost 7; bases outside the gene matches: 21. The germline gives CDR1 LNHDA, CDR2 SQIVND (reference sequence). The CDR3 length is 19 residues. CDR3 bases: TGTGCCAGTAGTGCAGGGACAGGGAGTTCCGAAAATAGGAGGAATGAGCAGTTCTTC. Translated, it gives CASSAGTGSSENRRNEQFF.

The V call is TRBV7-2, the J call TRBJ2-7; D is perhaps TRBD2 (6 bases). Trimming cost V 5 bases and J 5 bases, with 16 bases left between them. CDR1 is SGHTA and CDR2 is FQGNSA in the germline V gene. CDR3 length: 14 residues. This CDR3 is CASSQNGGDHEQYF. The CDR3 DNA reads TGTGCCAGCAGCCAAAATGGAGGGGACCACGAGCAGTACTTC.

The CDR3 spells CASSPRQGEDGYTF. The CDR3 region has the DNA TGTGCCAGCAGTCCTAGACAGGGGGAAGATGGCTACACCTTC. The chain carries TRBV7-4 and TRBJ1-2; TRBD1 agrees at 9 bases. CDR3 length equals 14 residues. Unmatched junction bases numbered 8, after V lost 6 bases and J lost 6 bases. Germline V lookup: CDR1 SGHVT, CDR2 SQSDAQ.

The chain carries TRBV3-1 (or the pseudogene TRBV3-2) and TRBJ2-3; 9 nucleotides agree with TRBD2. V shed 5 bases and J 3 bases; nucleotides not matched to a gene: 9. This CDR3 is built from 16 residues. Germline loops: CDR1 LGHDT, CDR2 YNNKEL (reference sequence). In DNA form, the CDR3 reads TGTGCCAGCAGCGGTTTTCTAGCGGGGCGTACAGATACGCAGTATTTT. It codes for CASSGFLAGRTDTQYF.

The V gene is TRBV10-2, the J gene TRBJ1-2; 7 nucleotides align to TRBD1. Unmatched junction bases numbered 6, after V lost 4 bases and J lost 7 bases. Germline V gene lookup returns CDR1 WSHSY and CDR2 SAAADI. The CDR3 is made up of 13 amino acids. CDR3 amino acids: CASSGGGLGGYTF. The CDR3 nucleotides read TGCGCCAGCAGTGGAGGGGGCCTGGGTGGCTACACCTTC.

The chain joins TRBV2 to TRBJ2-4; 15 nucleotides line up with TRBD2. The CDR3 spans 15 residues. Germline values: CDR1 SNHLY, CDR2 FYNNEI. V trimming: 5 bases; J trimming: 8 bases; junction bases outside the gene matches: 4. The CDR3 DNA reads TGTGCCAGCAGTAGGACTAGCGGGGGGGCTTACATTCAGTACTTC. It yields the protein CASSRTSGGAYIQYF.

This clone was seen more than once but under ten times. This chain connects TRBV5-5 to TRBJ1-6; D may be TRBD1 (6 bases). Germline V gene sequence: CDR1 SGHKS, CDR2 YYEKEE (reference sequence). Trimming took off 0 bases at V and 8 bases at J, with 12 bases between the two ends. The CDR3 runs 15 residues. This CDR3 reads CASSLETGPYSPLHF. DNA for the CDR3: TGTGCCAGCAGCTTGGAAACAGGGCCCTATTCACCCCTCCACTTT.

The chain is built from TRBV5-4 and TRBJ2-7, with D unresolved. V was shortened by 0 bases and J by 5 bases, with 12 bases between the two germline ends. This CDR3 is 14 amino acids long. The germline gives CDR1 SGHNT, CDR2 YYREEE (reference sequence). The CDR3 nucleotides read TGTGCCAGCAGCTTGGACGGAGTCATCCACGAGCAGTACTTC. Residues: CASSLDGVIHEQYF.

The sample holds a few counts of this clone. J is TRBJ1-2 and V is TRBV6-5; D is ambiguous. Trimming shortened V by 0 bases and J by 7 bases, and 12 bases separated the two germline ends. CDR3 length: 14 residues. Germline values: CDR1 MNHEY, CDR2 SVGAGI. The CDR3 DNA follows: TGTGCCAGCAGTTACTCGAAGTACGAGGTTGGCTACACCTTC. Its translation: CASSYSKYEVGYTF.

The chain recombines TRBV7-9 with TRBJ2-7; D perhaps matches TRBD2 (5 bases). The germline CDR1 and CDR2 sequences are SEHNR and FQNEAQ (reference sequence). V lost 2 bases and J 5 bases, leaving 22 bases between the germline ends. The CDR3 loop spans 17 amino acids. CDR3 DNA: TGTGCCAGCAGCTTAAGAAATCCCACCACGGACGGGGACGAGCAGTACTTC. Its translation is CASSLRNPTTDGDEQYF.

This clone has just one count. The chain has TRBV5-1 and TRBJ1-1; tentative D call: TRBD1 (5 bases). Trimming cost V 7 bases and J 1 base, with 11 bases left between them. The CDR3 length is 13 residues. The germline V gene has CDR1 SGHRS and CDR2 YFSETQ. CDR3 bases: TGCGCCAGCGGGGCAGACCCGAACACTGAAGCTTTCTTT. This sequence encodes CASGADPNTEAFF.